Given below is one T cell receptor beta chain in context. With a much larger clone just one base away, this may be a read error. With a J-beta primer mix and a sample-barcoded 5' primer, a second PCR ran about 7 to 11 cycles. MiXCR, applied by TCRdb to the 5' RACE reads, yields one record per CDR3 protein. The table lists around 800,000 distinct CDR3 sequences, around two thirds of them singletons. The ends were cut back, 2 bases at V and 11 bases at J, with 21 bases in the middle. The germline V gene encodes CDR1 MDHEN and CDR2 SYDVKM. The CDR3 has 15 amino acids. The sample comes from a study of blood T cells in healthy people across ages.

The V call is TRBV28, the J call TRBJ2-5; D may correspond to TRBD1 or TRBD2 (5 bases each). The sample taken for sequencing was blood. This receptor was taken from a man aged 25-40 years in good health. CDR3: CASSLGGPLLNEQYF. CDR3 nucleotides: TGTGCCAGCAGTTTAGGGGGACCCCTACTAAATGAGCAGTACTTC.